This is a list of T cell receptor beta chains from one sample in a study of early T cells in non-severe SARS-CoV-2 infection. Each CDR3 protein is one row after TCRdb ran MiXCR on the 5' RACE reads. The sample consists of some 77,000 distinct CDR3 sequences, roughly a sixth of them appearing once. Sequences were obtained from whole blood. These TCRs come from an adult who was a healthcare worker with PCR-confirmed SARS-CoV-2 infection or an uninfected control (not recorded which). CDR3s include the opening cysteine and the closing phenylalanine or tryptophan. The D gene is left open where the match is weak. The listing skips clone size in some rows; elsewhere it reads once, few, many or a size class.

TGTGCCAGCAGCTTACGTGGGACTAGTCACAATGAGCAGTTCTTC | CASSLRGTSHNEQFF | TRBD2 | TRBJ2-1 | TRBV11-2 | many
TGTGCCAGCAGTTTGGACAGACCCTACGAGCAGTACTTC | CASSLDRPYEQYF | . | TRBJ2-7 | TRBV12-3/TRBV12-4 | few
TGTGCCAGCAGGCACTGGCAGGGGGGTACCGGGGAGCTGTTTTTT | CASRHWQGGTGELFF | . | TRBJ2-2 | TRBV27 | .
TGTGCCAGCAGCTTAGCATCGGGCAGGGATGACTATGGCTACACCTTC | CASSLASGRDDYGYTF | . | TRBJ1-2 | TRBV11-1 | .
TGTGCCTGGGAGGCCAGTACAGGCGCAGATACGCAGTATTTT | CAWEASTGADTQYF | . | TRBJ2-3 | TRBV30 | .
TGTGCCAGCAGTGAAGGTGAGCAGTTCTTC | CASSEGEQFF | . | TRBJ2-1 | TRBV2 | .
TGCGCCAGCAGTGATAACAGGGGATTTTGGGTGAACACTGAAGCTTTCTTT | CASSDNRGFWVNTEAFF | TRBD1 | TRBJ1-1 | TRBV10-2 | few
TGTGCCAGTAGTAGGGGATATAGCGGGAGAGAATACGAGCAGTACTTC | CASSRGYSGREYEQYF | TRBD2 | TRBJ2-7 | TRBV19 | .
TGTGCCAGCTCACCGACAGGGACAGGGACCCAGTACTTC | CASSPTGTGTQYF | TRBD1 | TRBJ2-5 | TRBV18 | many
TGTGCCAGCAGCCTGCTGGAGCGGAAGGGCTATGGCTACACCTTC | CASSLLERKGYGYTF | . | TRBJ1-2 | TRBV5-5 | .
TGTGCCAGCTCACGAAGACGGGAGAACACTGAAGCTTTCTTT | CASSRRRENTEAFF | . | TRBJ1-1 | TRBV18 | few
TGTGCCAGCAGCCAGGACCTCACAGATACGCAGTATTTT | CASSQDLTDTQYF | . | TRBJ2-3 | TRBV3-1 | many
TGCGCCAGCAGCTTGGGTATAGAAGGGTTTCAGCCCCAGCATTTT | CASSLGIEGFQPQHF | . | TRBJ1-5 | TRBV5-1 | few
TGTGCCAGCAGCTTAGCTATGGGGTCCGGGGGGACCCAGTACTTC | CASSLAMGSGGTQYF | . | TRBJ2-5 | TRBV7-8 | .
TGTGCCAGCAGTTACTTCACAGGGGGCTTAGGTGAAAAACTGTTTTTT | CASSYFTGGLGEKLFF | TRBD1 | TRBJ1-4 | TRBV6-6 | many
TGTGCCAGCAGCCAAGATGTGGACAGGGCCTCCCGATATTTT | CASSQDVDRASRYF | TRBD1 | TRBJ1-3 | TRBV3-1 | few
TGCAGTGCTCGGGGTTTAGACGGACCCACTGAAGCTTTCTTT | CSARGLDGPTEAFF | . | TRBJ1-1 | TRBV20-1 | .
TGCAGTGCCACACAGGGATCTAATGAAAAACTGTTTTTT | CSATQGSNEKLFF | . | TRBJ1-4 | TRBV20-1 | many
TGTGCCAGCAGCTTGGGTGGACCCCCGGCGTACAATGAGCAGTTCTTC | CASSLGGPPAYNEQFF | . | TRBJ2-1 | TRBV5-5 | few
TGTGCCAGCAGTCCCACCTTCGGGAGGGCATTAGGAGAGACCCAGTACTTC | CASSPTFGRALGETQYF | TRBD2 | TRBJ2-5 | TRBV9 | medium-sized
TGCAGCGTTTACCCGTACCAAGAGACCCAGTACTTC | CSVYPYQETQYF | . | TRBJ2-5 | TRBV29-1 | many
TGTGCCTGGAGTATGGGACAGGCGCTCTCCTATAATTCACCCCTCCACTTT | CAWSMGQALSYNSPLHF | TRBD1 | TRBJ1-6 | TRBV30 | .
TGCAGTGCTAGGGACAATAACTATGGCTACACCTTC | CSARDNNYGYTF | . | TRBJ1-2 | TRBV20-1 | few
TGTGCCAGCAGCTTTCGACAGCCGACCTACAATGAGCAGTTCTTC | CASSFRQPTYNEQFF | . | TRBJ2-1 | TRBV7-2 | .
TGCAGCGTTGTAGGCGGGCAGGGGGTTGATGAAGCTTTCTTT | CSVVGGQGVDEAFF | TRBD1 | TRBJ1-1 | TRBV29-1 | .
TGCGCCAGCAGCTTGCAGCCAGCGGGTACCGGGGAGCTGTTTTTT | CASSLQPAGTGELFF | . | TRBJ2-2 | TRBV5-1 | .
TGTGCCAGCAGCATCGACAGGGGTGCGAAGGAGCAGTACTTC | CASSIDRGAKEQYF | TRBD1 | TRBJ2-7 | TRBV7-2 | .
TGTGCCAGCAGCTTAGGTGTGGGGGGGGCCACATCTTTTCCTAGCACAGATACGCAGTATTTT | CASSLGVGGATSFPSTDTQYF | . | TRBJ2-3 | TRBV7-8 | once
TGTGCCAGCAGTGTTGTGACAGCCGAGCAGTACTTC | CASSVVTAEQYF | . | TRBJ2-7 | TRBV2 | .
TGTGCCAGCAGCCGCAGGTTAACAGGGTTTACTGAAGCTTTCTTT | CASSRRLTGFTEAFF | . | TRBJ1-1 | TRBV28 | .
TGTGCCAGCAGCGAGACAGGTTCGTTCGACGAGCAGTACTTC | CASSETGSFDEQYF | . | TRBJ2-7 | TRBV9 | few
TGCAGTGCCGCCGGGGTGAGGGAAGAAAAACTGTTTTTT | CSAAGVREEKLFF | . | TRBJ1-4 | TRBV20-1 | .
TGTGCCAGCAGTTTCGGTAGCGGGGTAGAAGAAGAGACCCAGTACTTC | CASSFGSGVEEETQYF | TRBD2 | TRBJ2-5 | TRBV28 | .
TGTGCCAGCAGCTTACTTGGCGGAGGCACAGATACGCAGTATTTT | CASSLLGGGTDTQYF | . | TRBJ2-3 | TRBV11-2 | .
TGTGCCAGCAGCTTGGAGCGCTCCGGGGAGCTGTTTTTT | CASSLERSGELFF | . | TRBJ2-2 | TRBV5-4 | few
TGCGCCAGCAGCTTTAAGATTATGGCAGATACGCAGTATTTT | CASSFKIMADTQYF | . | TRBJ2-3 | TRBV5-1 | few
TGTGCCAGCAGCTTAATCGGGACTGGGGCCTACAATGAGCAGTTCTTC | CASSLIGTGAYNEQFF | . | TRBJ2-1 | TRBV7-3 | few
TGTGCCAGCAGCCGGACAGGGACCGTCTCACCCCTCCACTTT | CASSRTGTVSPLHF | TRBD1 | TRBJ1-6 | TRBV27 | .
TGCAGCGTTGAAGGACCAATGGAAACTGAAGCTTTCTTT | CSVEGPMETEAFF | . | TRBJ1-1 | TRBV29-1 | .
TGTGCCATCTCTAGCGGGGGGCTAGGGGGAAACATTCAGTACTTC | CAISSGGLGGNIQYF | TRBD2 | TRBJ2-4 | TRBV28 | .
TGTGCCACCAGTGATTTCGGCGGCTACACCGGGGAGCTGTTTTTT | CATSDFGGYTGELFF | . | TRBJ2-2 | TRBV24-1 | .
TGCGCCAGCAGCCAAGATCTGGGGGTACATGGGTCCGAGCAGTACTTC | CASSQDLGVHGSEQYF | . | TRBJ2-7 | TRBV4-1 | few
TGTGCCAGCTCAACACCCGGGACTAGGCCATACAATGAGCAGTTCTTC | CASSTPGTRPYNEQFF | TRBD2 | TRBJ2-1 | TRBV18 | few
TGTGCCAGCAGCGTAGATGGGAAGGGCCGCGAGGAAGCTTTCTTT | CASSVDGKGREEAFF | . | TRBJ1-1 | TRBV9 | few
TGTGCCAGCAGTTACGAGGCGATGTACCAAGAGACCCAGTACTTC | CASSYEAMYQETQYF | . | TRBJ2-5 | TRBV6-6 | few
TGTGCCAGCTGGCGACCCCAACACACTGAAGCTTTCTTT | CASWRPQHTEAFF | . | TRBJ1-1 | TRBV27 | .
TGTGCCAGCAGCTTAGCCGGGACAGCCCCCCGGGAGACCCAGTACTTC | CASSLAGTAPRETQYF | TRBD1 | TRBJ2-5 | TRBV7-9 | .
TGCGCCAGCAGCTTGACAGGGGAAAATTCACCCCTCCACTTT | CASSLTGENSPLHF | TRBD1 | TRBJ1-6 | TRBV10-2 | .
TGTGCCAGCAGTTTTGGCAATCAGCCCCAGCATTTT | CASSFGNQPQHF | . | TRBJ1-5 | TRBV12-3/TRBV12-4 | .
TGTGCCAGCAGTTACACACTGGACGCCGGGGAGCTGTTTTTT | CASSYTLDAGELFF | . | TRBJ2-2 | TRBV6-6 | few
TGTGCCAGCAAGGTGAGCTTGCCCTACAATGAGCAGTTCTTC | CASKVSLPYNEQFF | . | TRBJ2-1 | TRBV11-3 | few